This T cell receptor beta chain stems from a study of brain T cells in children with intractable seizures. The length of the CDR3 is 17 residues. Germline CDR1 KGHDR, CDR2 SFDVKD. With V trimmed by 0 bases and J by 5 bases, 11 bases remained unmatched. Sequencing used immunoSEQ multiplex PCR; TCRdb keeps in-frame clones, though not all of them. This table holds hundreds of thousands of clones, more than 85% found once. Time point denoted: blood from clinic visit 5 months post-surgery; TSC patient then seizure free. Specimen: peripheral blood, collected roughly 5 months after surgery. The chain links TRBV24-1 to TRBJ1-1, with TRBD1 matching over 7 bases. The receptor comes from a boy younger than two with tuberous sclerosis and intractable seizures. The CDR3 spells CATSDLEGDSPGTEAFF. The DNA of the CDR3 is TGTGCCACCAGTGATTTGGAAGGGGACAGTCCTGGGACTGAAGCTTTCTTT.